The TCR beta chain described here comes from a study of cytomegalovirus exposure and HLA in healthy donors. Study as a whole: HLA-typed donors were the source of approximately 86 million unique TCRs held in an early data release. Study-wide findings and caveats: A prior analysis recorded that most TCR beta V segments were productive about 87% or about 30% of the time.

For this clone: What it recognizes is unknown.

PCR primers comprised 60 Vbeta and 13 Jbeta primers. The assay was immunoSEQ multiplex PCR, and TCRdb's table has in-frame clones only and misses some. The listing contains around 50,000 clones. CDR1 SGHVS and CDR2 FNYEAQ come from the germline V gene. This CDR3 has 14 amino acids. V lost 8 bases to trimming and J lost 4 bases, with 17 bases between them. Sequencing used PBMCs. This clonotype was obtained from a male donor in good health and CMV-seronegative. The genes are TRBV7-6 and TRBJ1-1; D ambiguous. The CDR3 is CASGSEGLGTEAFF. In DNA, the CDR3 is TGTGCCAGCGGTTCTGAGGGCTTGGGCACTGAAGCTTTCTTT.